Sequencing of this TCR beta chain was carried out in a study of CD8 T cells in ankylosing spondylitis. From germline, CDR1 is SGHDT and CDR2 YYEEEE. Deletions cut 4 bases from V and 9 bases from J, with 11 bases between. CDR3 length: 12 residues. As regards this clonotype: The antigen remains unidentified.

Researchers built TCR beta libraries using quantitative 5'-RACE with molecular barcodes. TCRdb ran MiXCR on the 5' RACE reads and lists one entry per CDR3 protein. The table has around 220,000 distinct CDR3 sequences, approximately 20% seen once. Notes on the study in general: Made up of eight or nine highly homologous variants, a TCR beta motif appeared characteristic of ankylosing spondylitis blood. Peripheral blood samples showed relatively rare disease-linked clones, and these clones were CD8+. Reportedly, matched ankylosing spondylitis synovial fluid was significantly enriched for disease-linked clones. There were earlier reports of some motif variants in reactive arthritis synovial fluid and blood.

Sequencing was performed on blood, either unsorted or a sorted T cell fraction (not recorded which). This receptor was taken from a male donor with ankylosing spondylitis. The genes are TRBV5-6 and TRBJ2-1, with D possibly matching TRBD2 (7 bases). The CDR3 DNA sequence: TGTGCCAGCAGCCCCGGGGGGCGTGAGCAGTTCTTC. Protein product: CASSPGGREQFF.